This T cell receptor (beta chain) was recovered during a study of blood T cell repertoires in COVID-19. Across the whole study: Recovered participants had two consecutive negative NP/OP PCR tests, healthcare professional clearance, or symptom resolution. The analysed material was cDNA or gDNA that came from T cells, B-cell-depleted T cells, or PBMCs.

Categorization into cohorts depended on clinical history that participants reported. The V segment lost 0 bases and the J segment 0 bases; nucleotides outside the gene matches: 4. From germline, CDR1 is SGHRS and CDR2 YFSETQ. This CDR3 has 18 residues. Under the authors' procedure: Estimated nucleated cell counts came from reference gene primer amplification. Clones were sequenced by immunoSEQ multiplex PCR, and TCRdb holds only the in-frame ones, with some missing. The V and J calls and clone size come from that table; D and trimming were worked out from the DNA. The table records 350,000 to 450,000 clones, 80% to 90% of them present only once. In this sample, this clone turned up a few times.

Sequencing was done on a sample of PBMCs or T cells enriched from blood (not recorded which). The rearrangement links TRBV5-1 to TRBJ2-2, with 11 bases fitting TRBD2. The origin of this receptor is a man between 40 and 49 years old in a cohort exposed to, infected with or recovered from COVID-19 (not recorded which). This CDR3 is CASSLALAGVSNTGELFF. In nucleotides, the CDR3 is TGCGCCAGCAGCTTGGCACTAGCGGGAGTATCGAACACCGGGGAGCTGTTTTTT.